Below, 29 T cell receptor beta chains from the same sample are listed, as sequenced in a study of T cells in Graves' hyperthyroidism and ophthalmopathy. Using RNA transcripts as the source, TCR beta CDR3 regions were amplified. In the first-round RT-PCR of the TCR CDR3, the HTBI primer set was used. TCRdb re-analysed the multiplex PCR reads in MiXCR, keeping a single row per CDR3 protein. The sample holds about 400,000 distinct CDR3 sequences, about 13% seen once. Source material: blood. These receptors were obtained from a woman between 18 and 29 years old with Graves' hyperthyroidism.

The chain recombines TRBV20-1 with TRBJ1-2; D unresolved. CDR1 is DFQATT and CDR2 is SNEGSKA in the germline V gene (reference sequence). There are 14 residues in the CDR3. The V gene lost 2 bases and the J gene lost 4 bases, with 14 bases spanning the gap. As DNA, the CDR3 is TGCAGTGCTAGACCGCGGGTTTCCAGCTATGGCTACACCTTC. It yields the protein CSARPRVSSYGYTF.

This clonotype was seen at least ten times. The chain combines TRBV6-1 with TRBJ1-2, with D possibly TRBD1 on 6 matching bases. The CDR3 covers 15 residues. The ends were cut back, 0 bases at V and 5 bases at J, with 13 bases in the middle. Germline V CDR1 and CDR2: MNHNS, SASEGT. Here the CDR3 DNA reads TGTGCCAGCAGTGAAGCACCACAGGGTGCGTATGGCTACACCTTC. As protein: CASSEAPQGAYGYTF.

The genes are TRBV24-1 and TRBJ1-5; D gene unclear. CDR3 length: 17 residues. V lost 2 bases, J lost 5 bases, and 18 bases lay in between. Per the germline V gene, CDR1 is KGHDR and CDR2 is SFDVKD. CDR3 loop: CATSDSGAPKEDQPQHF. DNA of the CDR3: TGTGCCACCAGTGATTCTGGAGCACCCAAGGAGGATCAGCCCCAGCATTTT.

This clonotype was seen repeatedly, ten times or more. This rearrangement joins TRBV7-9 to TRBJ2-7, with 10 bases lining up with TRBD1. The CDR3 is 17 amino acids. The trim removed 1 base at V and 5 bases at J, leaving 11 bases unmatched. The germline V gene has CDR1 SEHNR and CDR2 FQNEAQ (reference sequence). The CDR3 reads CASSLGSGDRGIHEQYF. CDR3 sequence (DNA): TGTGCCAGCAGCTTAGGGTCGGGGGACAGGGGAATCCACGAGCAGTACTTC. The full variable domain, with the rest looked up from reference TRBV7-9 and TRBJ2-7, is DTGVSQNPRHKITKRGQNVTFRCDPISEHNRLYWYRQTLGQGPEFLTYFQNEAQLEKSRLLSDRFSAERPKGSFSTLEIQRTEQGDSAMYLCASSLGSGDRGIHEQYFGPGTRLTVT.

This rearrangement joins TRBV28 to TRBJ1-6; D is uncertain. This CDR3 is 11 amino acids long. The V gene's germline CDR1 is MDHEN and CDR2 SYDVKM. Trimming left V 2 bases short and J 11 bases short, with 4 bases between. The CDR3 sequence is CASSLEPPLHF. DNA of the CDR3: TGTGCCAGCAGTTTAGAACCACCCCTCCACTTT.

This clonotype has more than one count but fewer than ten. The chain's CDR3 is CSASAGQASYQPQHF. CDR3 bases: TGCAGTGCTAGTGCCGGACAGGCTAGTTATCAGCCCCAGCATTTT. The rearrangement links TRBV20-1 to TRBJ1-5, with 7 bases fitting TRBD1. The J segment lost 5 bases and the V segment lost 3 bases, leaving 10 bases of the junction unmatched. The CDR3 is made up of 15 amino acids. The germline gives CDR1 DFQATT, CDR2 SNEGSKA (reference sequence).

This chain joins TRBV7-6 and TRBJ2-1; a weak D match, TRBD1 (5 bases). CDR3 size: 13 residues. V was clipped by 5 bases and J by 10 bases, with 15 bases between them. The V gene's germline CDR1 is SGHVS and CDR2 FNYEAQ. CDR3 amino acids: CASSPTGFYEQFF. Written as DNA, the CDR3 is TGTGCCAGCAGCCCTACAGGTTTTTACGAGCAGTTCTTC.

This clonotype was seen at least ten times. The rearrangement uses TRBV28 and TRBJ2-3, with D uncertain. V was cut by 4 bases and J by 3 bases, with 8 bases left in between. CDR1 is MDHEN and CDR2 is SYDVKM in the germline V gene. The CDR3 is made up of 13 amino acids. For the CDR3, the DNA is TGTGCCAGCAGTTACCAAGGGACAGATACGCAGTATTTT. It codes for CASSYQGTDTQYF.

The chain recombines TRBV19 with TRBJ2-2; TRBD1 agrees at 9 bases. The CDR3 has 15 residues. V was pared by 4 bases and J by 3 bases, with 3 bases of the junction left unmatched. Germline V gene lookup returns CDR1 LNHDA and CDR2 SQIVND (reference sequence). The CDR3 DNA reads TGTGCCAGTAGTAGAGGACAGGGGTACACCGGGGAGCTGTTTTTT. Residues: CASSRGQGYTGELFF.

There are a few counts of this clonotype. The rearrangement joins TRBV7-9 to TRBJ2-7; TRBD1 aligns across 8 bases. The CDR3 consists of 16 residues. The germline V gene encodes CDR1 SEHNR and CDR2 FQNEAQ (reference sequence). With 5 bases clipped from V and 0 bases from J, the junction kept 9 bases outside the gene matches. CDR3 sequence: CASSARTGSLSYEQYF. The CDR3 nucleotides are TGTGCCAGCAGCGCCCGGACAGGGAGCCTCTCCTACGAGCAGTACTTC.

In its sample, this clonotype was seen many times. The V and J genes are TRBV7-9 and TRBJ2-3; D is undetermined. V shed 4 bases and J shed 6 bases, with 8 bases lying between them. The length of the CDR3 is 12 residues. Germline-derived CDR1 and CDR2 are SEHNR and FQNEAQ (reference sequence). CDR3 in amino acids: CASSSTRDTQYF. The CDR3 coding sequence is TGTGCCAGCAGCTCAACTCGGGATACGCAGTATTTT.

This clonotype was picked up many times. The rearrangement joins TRBV30 to TRBJ2-7; TRBD2 might be the D (5 bases). Looked up from germline, CDR1 is GTSNPN and CDR2 is SVGIG (reference sequence). The germline V and J ends were trimmed by 1 base and 4 bases, with 8 bases remaining between them. This CDR3 comprises 12 residues. CDR3 sequence reads: CAWSEGGYEQYF. The CDR3 DNA follows: TGTGCCTGGAGTGAAGGAGGTTACGAGCAGTACTTC.

This clonotype has a count of ten or more. V and J are TRBV7-9 and TRBJ1-5; no firm D call. Looked up from germline, CDR1 is SEHNR and CDR2 is FQNEAQ (reference sequence). V was trimmed by 0 bases and J by 4 bases, leaving 13 bases between them. There are 16 residues in the CDR3. The CDR3 spells CASSLARGLTNQPQHF. The CDR3 nucleotides are TGTGCCAGCAGCTTAGCCCGAGGACTCACAAATCAGCCCCAGCATTTT.

At least ten counts were recorded for this clonotype. The chain couples TRBV5-8 to TRBJ1-4; D unresolved. The CDR3 consists of 14 residues. The germline V and J ends were trimmed by 4 bases and 7 bases, with 14 bases remaining between them. In germline, CDR1 is SGHTS, CDR2 YDEGEE. DNA of the CDR3: TGTGCCAGCAGCCCCGGGAGGGAGAGTGAAAAACTGTTTTTT. Protein: CASSPGRESEKLFF.

Ten or more counts support this clonotype. The chain links TRBV11-2 to TRBJ2-1; D uncertain. CDR1 is SGHAT and CDR2 is FQNNGV in the germline V gene. Trimming left V 5 bases short and J 4 bases short, with 18 bases between. The CDR3 is 16 residues long. CDR3: CASSTRTDGRYNEQFF. The CDR3 DNA follows: TGTGCCAGCAGCACAAGGACGGACGGCCGATACAATGAGCAGTTCTTC.

The chain couples TRBV5-1 to TRBJ1-1, with D possibly matching TRBD1 (6 bases). The V and J ends lost 2 bases and 3 bases respectively, with 11 bases between them. The CDR3 length is 14 residues. CDR1 and CDR2 from the germline V gene are SGHRS and YFSETQ. CDR3 DNA: TGCGCCAGCAGCTTAGGACAGACACACACTGAAGCTTTCTTT. Protein product: CASSLGQTHTEAFF.

This clonotype was counted ten times or more. This chain joins TRBV29-1 and TRBJ2-5; 9 positions match TRBD1. The CDR3 is 13 amino acids. V was clipped by 7 bases and J by 5 bases; unmatched bases: 8. Per germline, CDR1 SQVTM and CDR2 ANQGSEA. CDR3 sequence reads: CSGRTGEMETQYF. CDR3 DNA sequence: TGCAGCGGCAGGACAGGGGAGATGGAGACCCAGTACTTC.

This clonotype was seen many times. This chain uses TRBV4-2 with TRBJ2-7; 7 bases match TRBD1. After removal of 2 bases from V and 4 bases from J, the junction contained 8 bases not matched to a gene. Germline lookup yields CDR1 LGHNA and CDR2 YNFKEQ. The CDR3 consists of 15 residues. The DNA for the CDR3 is TGTGCCAGCAGCCAACAACAGGGGATTGAGTACGAGCAGTACTTC. This sequence encodes CASSQQQGIEYEQYF.

V usage is TRBV14 and J usage is TRBJ2-7, with a possible D match to TRBD2 (7 bases). This CDR3 contains 14 residues. V lost 3 bases and J 0 bases, leaving 9 bases between the germline ends. The germline gives CDR1 SGHDN, CDR2 FVKESK. The CDR3 sequence is CASSHGGHSYEQYF. DNA for the CDR3: TGTGCCAGCAGCCACGGGGGGCACTCCTACGAGCAGTACTTC.

This clonotype was seen at least ten times. The chain links TRBV5-1 to TRBJ2-7, with 13 bases lining up with TRBD2. There are 15 residues in the CDR3. Germline values: CDR1 SGHRS, CDR2 YFSETQ. Trimming removed 4 bases from V and 4 bases from J; junction bases left unmatched: 5. Here the CDR3 DNA reads TGCGCCAGCAGCCTCGGGACTAGCGGGGAGTACGAGCAGTACTTC. Encoded protein: CASSLGTSGEYEQYF.

This clonotype was detected many times. V gene TRBV20-1 combines with J gene TRBJ2-3; TRBD2 is a possible D gene (5 bases). V dropped 7 bases and J dropped 1 base, with 12 bases sitting between them. This CDR3 is 13 amino acids long. Looked up from germline, CDR1 is DFQATT and CDR2 is SNEGSKA (reference sequence). The CDR3 sequence: CSVRALRTDTQYF. CDR3 DNA: TGCAGTGTGCGGGCGCTACGCACAGATACGCAGTATTTT.

In its sample, this clonotype was seen many times. The chain joins TRBV4-3 to TRBJ1-6; unclear D gene. Germline-derived CDR1 and CDR2 are LGHNA and YSLEER. The CDR3 totals 16 residues. V lost 3 bases to trimming and J lost 7 bases, with 16 bases between them. The CDR3 protein is CASSHERARWNSPLHF. The CDR3 coding sequence is TGCGCCAGCAGCCACGAGAGGGCAAGGTGGAATTCACCCCTCCACTTT.

This clonotype has a count of ten or more. The CDR3 DNA reads TGTGCCACCAGTGGGAGCCCCGGGACAGGGGGCGCGAGGGGCGAGCAGTACTTC. It specifies CATSGSPGTGGARGEQYF. This rearrangement joins TRBV24-1 to TRBJ2-7; TRBD1 matches 12 bases. This CDR3 spans 18 amino acids. V trimming: 5 bases; J trimming: 6 bases; junction bases outside the gene matches: 16. Germline V gene sequence: CDR1 KGHDR, CDR2 SFDVKD.

Details on this clonotype: One base away lies a much larger clone, so this may be a sequencing read error. The V and J genes are TRBV6-1 and TRBJ2-3, with 12 bases that match TRBD2. The CDR3 has 16 amino acids. J lost 2 bases, V lost 2 bases, and 2 bases had no gene match. Per the germline V gene, CDR1 is MNHNS and CDR2 is SASEGT. CDR3 DNA sequence: TGTGCCAGCAGTGAACCTAGCGGGGGGGACACAGATACGCAGTATTTT. It translates to CASSEPSGGDTDTQYF.

This clonotype was counted ten times or more. The gene calls are TRBV29-1 and TRBJ2-7; TRBD1 aligns across 7 bases. There are 13 residues in the CDR3. Germline CDR1 reads SQVTM; CDR2 reads ANQGSEA. V dropped 1 base and J dropped 2; count of bases not matched to a gene: 2. The CDR3 sequence is CSVEGGQTYEQYF. The CDR3 DNA follows: TGCAGCGTTGAAGGGGGACAGACCTACGAGCAGTACTTC.

There are a few counts of this clonotype. The chain is built from TRBV4-3 and TRBJ2-1; maybe TRBD2 (6 bases). V dropped 1 base and J dropped 8 bases, with 18 bases sitting between them. Looked up from germline, CDR1 is LGHNA and CDR2 is YSLEER. This CDR3 comprises 16 residues. CDR3 protein: CASSQGVELALDEQFF. The CDR3 DNA follows: TGCGCCAGCAGCCAAGGGGTGGAACTAGCCCTCGATGAGCAGTTCTTC.

In its sample, this clonotype was seen a few times. The chain is built from TRBV11-2 and TRBJ2-4, with D hard to call. The germline V and J ends were trimmed by 0 bases and 0 bases, with 6 bases remaining between them. CDR3 length equals 15 residues. Germline lookup yields CDR1 SGHAT and CDR2 FQNNGV. This CDR3 is CASSLDVVAKNIQYF. DNA for the CDR3: TGTGCCAGCAGCTTAGACGTGGTAGCCAAAAACATTCAGTACTTC.

As concerns this clonotype: Given a much more abundant clone one base away, this may be a read error. The CDR3 bases are TGTGCCAGCAGTTACGGGCGCAGGGGAGACAATGGGCAGTTCTTC. This translates into CASSYGRRGDNGQFF. The chain is built from TRBV6-2 or TRBV6-3 and TRBJ2-1, with a weak D call TRBD1 (6 bases). Germline-derived CDR1 and CDR2 are MNHEY and SVGEGT. This CDR3 spans 15 amino acids.

This clonotype was recorded at least ten times. This sequence joins TRBV6-5 and TRBJ2-5; 11 nucleotides agree with TRBD1. J was trimmed by 5 bases and V by 1 base; bases with no gene match: 3. The CDR3 contains 15 residues. Per the germline V gene, CDR1 is MNHEY and CDR2 is SVGAGI. This CDR3 is CASSYLDRGQETQYF. In DNA, the CDR3 is TGTGCCAGCAGTTACTTGGACAGGGGGCAGGAGACCCAGTACTTC.